These 12 T cell receptor beta chains originate from one sample sequenced in a study of cytomegalovirus exposure and HLA in healthy donors. The primer mix had 60 Vbeta and 13 Jbeta primers. Assay: immunoSEQ multiplex PCR; the TCRdb copy retains only in-frame clones and omits some. The sample gives about 31,000 clones, 35% to 55% of which show up once; just under 2% is in the top ten. The sample comprised PBMCs. The receptors here all came from a woman aged 50 to 60 in good health and CMV-seronegative.

This chain links TRBV5-1 with TRBJ2-2; TRBD1 aligns across 10 bases. The ends lost 3 bases at V and 7 bases at J; junction bases unmatched: 3. The CDR3 totals 14 residues. Looked up from germline, CDR1 is SGHRS and CDR2 is YFSETQ. CDR3 protein: CASSWDRGIGELFF. The DNA of the CDR3 is TGCGCCAGCAGCTGGGACAGGGGAATCGGGGAGCTGTTTTTT.

The chain combines TRBV7-9 with TRBJ1-5, with 10 nucleotides matching TRBD1. Germline trimming cut 7 bases from V and 4 bases from J; bases unmatched to any gene: 4. CDR3 length equals 14 residues. Germline loops: CDR1 SEHNR, CDR2 FQNEAQ (reference sequence). As DNA, the CDR3 is TGTGCCAGCAAGGGACAGGGGATAAATCAGCCCCAGCATTTT. The encoded protein is CASKGQGINQPQHF.

The chain links TRBV2 to TRBJ1-2, with TRBD1 identical over 8 bases. The CDR3 loop spans 14 amino acids. CDR1 and CDR2 (germline): SNHLY, FYNNEI. The junction had 2 bases not matched to a gene; V was cut back by 3 bases and J by 2 bases. CDR3 region: CASSEGQVNYGYTF. For the CDR3, the DNA is TGTGCCAGCAGTGAGGGACAGGTCAACTATGGCTACACCTTC.

This clone was recorded a few times. The CDR3, as DNA: TGCAGCTCCCGGGGGAGGGGAGAGAACACTGAAGCTTTCTTT. It translates to CSSRGRGENTEAFF. The genes are TRBV29-1 and TRBJ1-1; D is perhaps TRBD1 (5 bases). The germline V gene has CDR1 SQVTM and CDR2 ANQGSEA. Trimming took 8 bases from V and 1 from J, leaving 17 bases between them. The CDR3 is made up of 14 amino acids.

The chain couples TRBV2 to TRBJ2-3; D is undetermined. Trimming stripped 3 bases from V and 7 bases from J, with 14 bases between. The CDR3 is made up of 14 amino acids. CDR1 and CDR2 (germline): SNHLY, FYNNEI. CDR3 sequence: CASSEGFRMNTQYF. CDR3 sequence (DNA): TGTGCCAGCAGTGAGGGCTTCCGGATGAATACGCAGTATTTT.

CDR3 residues: CASSPLSSGNTIYF. The CDR3 DNA follows: TGTGCCAGCAGCCCGCTGAGCTCTGGAAACACCATATATTTT. The rearrangement uses TRBV11-2 and TRBJ1-3, with no clear D. The CDR3 spans 14 residues. V lost 5 bases, J lost 0 bases, and 8 bases lay in between. Germline CDR1 is SGHAT and CDR2 is FQNNGV.

The chain is built from TRBV5-1 and TRBJ2-5, with 8 bases identical to TRBD1. CDR3 length equals 14 residues. CDR1 SGHRS and CDR2 YFSETQ come from the germline V gene. The V segment lost 4 bases and the J segment 4 bases; nucleotides outside the gene matches: 6. The CDR3: CASSPGTGGETQYF. The CDR3 DNA is TGCGCCAGCAGCCCGGGGACAGGTGGAGAGACCCAGTACTTC.

The chain uses TRBV7-6 and TRBJ2-7, with D possibly matching TRBD2 (6 bases). Germline CDR1 is SGHVS and CDR2 is FNYEAQ. V lost 4 bases to trimming and J lost 5 bases, with 12 bases between them. This CDR3 region has 13 residues. The CDR3 is CASSSEGSHEQYF. In nucleotides, the CDR3 is TGTGCCAGCAGCTCGGAGGGGTCCCACGAGCAGTACTTC. The complete variable domain, with remaining parts taken from reference TRBV7-6 and TRBJ2-7, reads GAGVSQSPRYKVTKRGQDVALRCDPISGHVSLYWYRQALGQGPEFLTYFNYEAQQDKSGLPNDRFSAERPEGSISTLTIQRTEQRDSAMYRCASSSEGSHEQYFGPGTRLTVT.

The chain joins TRBV2 to TRBJ1-3; 7 nucleotides align to TRBD1. The CDR3 runs to 12 residues. Trimming took 8 bases from V and 11 from J; bases not matched to a gene: 9. Germline values: CDR1 SNHLY, CDR2 FYNNEI. The CDR3 DNA reads TGTGCCAGCTCCCCGGGCAGGGGGGCCATATATTTT. It is translated as CASSPGRGAIYF. Full variable domain (rest looked up from reference TRBV2 and TRBJ1-3): EPEVTQTPSHQVTQMGQEVILRCVPISNHLYFYWYRQILGQKVEFLVSFYNNEISEKSEIFDDQFSVERPDGSNFTLKIRSTKLEDSAMYFCASSPGRGAIYFGEGSWLTVV.

The rearrangement joins TRBV4-2 to TRBJ1-1; unclear D gene. Germline V gene sequence: CDR1 LGHNA, CDR2 YNFKEQ. This CDR3 region has 18 residues. The V end lost 4 bases, the J end lost 5 bases, and 26 bases lay between the germline ends. The CDR3 here is CASSPNKAPRHSETEAFF. CDR3 DNA: TGTGCCAGCAGCCCGAACAAGGCCCCAAGACATTCCGAAACTGAAGCTTTCTTT.

The rearrangement links TRBV10-3 to TRBJ2-1; D may be TRBD2 (5 bases). Per germline, CDR1 ENHRY and CDR2 SYGVKD. The length of the CDR3 is 13 residues. Trimming shortened V by 2 bases and J by 9 bases, and 11 bases separated the two germline ends. CDR3 loop: CAISEVEAGEQFF. DNA of the CDR3: TGTGCCATCAGTGAGGTGGAGGCCGGTGAGCAGTTCTTC.

V is TRBV21-1 and J is TRBJ2-3; TRBD2 was called by the table and not checked on the DNA. TRBV21-1 is a recognized pseudogene. The CDR3 has 15 amino acids. The CDR3 nucleotides are TGTGCCAGCAGCATCGGACTTACTAGCACAGATACGCAGTATTTT. Translated: CASSIGLTSTDTQYF.